A selection of T cell receptor beta chains follows, all from one sample in a study of memory CD4+ T cells and cytomegalovirus serostatus. Generated by immunoSEQ multiplex PCR, the TCRdb table keeps only in-frame clones and is missing some. This table has 55,000 to 80,000 clones, about 76% appearing once. Sequenced sample: memory CD4+ T cells from blood. The receptors were gathered from an adult in good health and CMV-seropositive. The CDR3 runs from the conserved cysteine through the conserved F or W. The D gene is left open where the match is weak. Part of the rows lack a size; the others show once, few, many or a class for expanded clones.

TRBJ2-3 | TRBD2 | . | TRBV7-6 | CASSVLGGAGRDTQYF | TGTGCCAGCAGCGTACTAGGTGGAGCGGGGAGAGATACGCAGTATTTT
TRBJ2-1 | . | . | TRBV7-3 | CASSYGAFNEQFF | TGTGCCAGCAGCTACGGGGCTTTCAATGAGCAGTTCTTC
TRBJ2-7 | . | . | TRBV7-9 | CASSSRRTARSSYEQYF | TGTGCCAGCAGCTCAAGAAGGACAGCCCGATCGTCCTACGAGCAGTACTTC
TRBJ2-1 | TRBD2 | . | TRBV6-6 | CASSYSSSGINEQFF | TGTGCCAGCAGTTACTCTTCTAGCGGGATCAATGAGCAGTTCTTC
TRBJ2-1 | . | . | TRBV5-3 | CARPIRGDPLNEQFF | TGTGCCAGGCCCATTCGAGGGGACCCGCTTAATGAGCAGTTCTTC
TRBJ2-7 | . | once | TRBV7-3 | CASSSAYEQYF | TGTGCCAGCAGCTCGGCCTACGAGCAGTACTTC
TRBJ1-1 | . | few | TRBV4-1 | CASSSGRLGTEAFF | TGCGCCAGTTCCTCCGGAAGGCTTGGCACTGAAGCTTTCTTT
TRBJ2-5 | . | . | TRBV7-7 | CASSLDRGLQETQYF | TGTGCCAGCAGCTTAGACAGGGGACTCCAAGAGACCCAGTACTTC
TRBJ1-2 | . | . | TRBV9 | CASSVRDGYGYTF | TGTGCCAGCAGCGTTAGGGACGGCTATGGCTACACCTTC
TRBJ1-2 | . | few | TRBV28 | CASSIGGDGYTF | TGTGCCAGCAGTATAGGGGGAGACGGCTACACCTTC
TRBJ1-1 | . | few | TRBV28 | CASSLVNTEAFF | TGTGCCAGCAGTTTGGTGAACACTGAAGCTTTCTTT
TRBJ2-1 | . | . | TRBV6-1 | CASSGLTGGVGEQFF | TGTGCCAGCAGTGGCCTGACAGGCGGGGTTGGTGAGCAGTTCTTC
TRBJ1-1 | . | . | TRBV28 | CASSLSGKNTEAFF | TGTGCCAGCAGTTTATCAGGGAAGAACACTGAAGCTTTCTTT
TRBJ2-7 | TRBD2 | . | TRBV6-6 | CASRTSGGLGGEQYF | TGTGCCAGCAGGACTAGCGGGGGTTTGGGGGGTGAGCAGTACTTC
TRBJ1-1 | . | . | TRBV11-2 | CASSLDTFTGTEAFF | TGTGCCAGCAGCTTAGATACCTTCACGGGGACTGAAGCTTTCTTT
TRBJ2-2 | . | . | TRBV7-9 | CASSLFAGGTGELFF | TGTGCCAGCAGCTTATTCGCTGGGGGCACCGGGGAGCTGTTTTTT
TRBJ2-1 | . | . | TRBV7-6 | CASSTSGSREQFF | TGTGCCAGCAGCACTTCAGGGTCTCGTGAGCAGTTCTTC
TRBJ1-1 | TRBD1 | . | TRBV27 | CASSHLTGGTEAFF | TGTGCCAGCAGCCACCTGACAGGGGGCACTGAAGCTTTCTTT
TRBJ2-1 | TRBD2 | . | TRBV6-1 | CASRVAGGSYNEQFF | TGTGCCAGCAGAGTAGCGGGGGGGTCCTACAATGAGCAGTTCTTC
TRBJ2-3 | . | . | TRBV9 | CASSVDHRLSADTQYF | TGTGCCAGCAGCGTAGATCACAGGCTGTCGGCAGATACGCAGTATTTT
TRBJ1-2 | . | . | TRBV7-2 | CASSLRPVTGYTF | TGTGCCAGCAGCTTACGGCCAGTAACTGGCTACACCTTC
TRBJ1-6 | . | few | TRBV28 | CASSERDPYSPLHF | TGTGCCAGCAGTGAGCGGGACCCTTATTCACCCCTCCACTTT
TRBJ2-1 | . | . | TRBV21-1 | CASSKWVSNEQFF | TGTGCCAGCAGCAAATGGGTATCCAATGAGCAGTTCTTC
TRBJ2-3 | . | . | TRBV7-9 | CASSPKGADTQYF | TGTGCCAGCAGCCCAAAGGGCGCAGATACGCAGTATTTT
TRBJ2-1 | . | . | TRBV28 | CASCLTDTEQFF | TGTGCCAGCTGCTTGACTGACACTGAGCAGTTCTTC
TRBJ2-1 | TRBD2 | . | TRBV28 | CATGLADSYNEQFF | TGTGCCACCGGACTAGCGGATTCCTACAATGAGCAGTTCTTC